The rows below give T cell receptor beta chains drawn from one sample of a study of technical replicates of blood from several donors. Using immunoSEQ multiplex PCR, the repertoire was profiled, and TCRdb retains in-frame clones only, with some absent. The data hold around 80,000 clones, with just over 90% observed a single time. The sequencing sample was made of T cells isolated from PBMCs. Every receptor here comes from a human donor in good health. CDR3s leave out the opening cysteine and the closing phenylalanine or tryptophan. A clone size is listed for some rows: how often the clone was seen (once, few, many), or a class if it is expanded.

clone size | J gene | V gene | CDR3 protein
- | TRBJ2-1 | TRBV6-5 | ASSSWTGGNEQF
- | TRBJ2-7 | TRBV27 | ASSLVAGAYEQY
once | TRBJ2-7 | TRBV4-1 | ASSQRTDTTMEQY
- | TRBJ1-2 | TRBV6-4 | ASKDTGSNYGYT
- | TRBJ2-5 | TRBV9 | ASSVAGLAKETQY
- | TRBJ2-7 | TRBV19 | ASSILRGVNYEQY
- | TRBJ1-1 | TRBV5-1 | ASSPRGGWNTEAF
- | TRBJ1-2 | TRBV2 | ASSGDNGRDYGYT
- | TRBJ1-2 | TRBV6-5 | ASLRIGDYGYT
- | TRBJ1-5 | TRBV19 | ASTIGTGGGNQPQH
- | TRBJ2-7 | TRBV9 | ASSVAPGQQYEQY
- | TRBJ2-3 | TRBV28 | ASRDGQRTDTQY
once | TRBJ2-7 | TRBV18 | ASSPGRATYEQY
- | TRBJ2-7 | TRBV6-1 | ASQGWRSSSYEQY
- | TRBJ2-7 | TRBV28 | ASRPPGLAVNYEQY
- | TRBJ1-4 | TRBV5-1 | ASSEGANEKLF
- | TRBJ1-3 | TRBV6-1 | AVHRGSSGNTIY
- | TRBJ2-7 | TRBV10-1 | ASSEGQGAYEQY
- | TRBJ2-7 | TRBV7-9 | ASSPAGQGVGEQY
- | TRBJ1-6 | TRBV30 | AWSVQVAGGSPLH
- | TRBJ2-7 | TRBV5-1 | ASSLLGQGNYEQY
- | TRBJ2-5 | TRBV2 | ASSQVEGISFETQY
- | TRBJ1-5 | TRBV23-1 | ASSLGGDGTGSNQPQH
- | TRBJ1-2 | TRBV20-1 | SAEGAGGYT
- | TRBJ1-1 | TRBV30 | AWMKGATTEAF
- | TRBJ1-2 | TRBV5-1 | ASSRLQGGAAGYT
few | TRBJ2-2 | TRBV19 | ARLKGRQGTGELF
- | TRBJ2-7 | TRBV6-1 | ASSEAPWTGGWEQY
- | TRBJ2-1 | TRBV6-6 | ASSYLSGGDNEQF
- | TRBJ2-3 | TRBV7-9 | ASSPPGFGTDTQY
once | TRBJ2-7 | TRBV27 | ASRTGWNSYEQY
- | TRBJ2-3 | TRBV5-1 | ASSLRSTLKTDTQY
- | TRBJ1-2 | TRBV2 | ASSSEQGRENYGYT
- | TRBJ2-6 | TRBV5-1 | ASSLRQTNISGANVLT
- | TRBJ2-7 | TRBV5-1 | ASSLYVGTESVDEQY
- | TRBJ2-5 | TRBV29-1 | SVPLTSGTQETQY
- | TRBJ1-4 | TRBV6-6 | ASSLRQGEKLF
- | TRBJ1-2 | TRBV7-2 | ASSLAYPNYGYT
- | TRBJ2-5 | TRBV7-8 | ASSLVRGKETQY
- | TRBJ2-5 | TRBV6-4 | ASSPTTSGQETQY
- | TRBJ2-1 | TRBV27 | ASSFVGTSENEQF
once | TRBJ2-1 | TRBV5-1 | ASHRDHNEQF
- | TRBJ2-7 | TRBV5-4 | ASSSTSGSFYEQY
- | TRBJ1-2 | TRBV5-6 | ASSPPRGSYGYT
- | TRBJ2-3 | TRBV2 | ASSEGDRVATDTQY
- | TRBJ1-3 | TRBV5-1 | ASSLAGALGNTIY
- | TRBJ2-5 | TRBV6-5 | ASRETGQETQY
- | TRBJ1-1 | TRBV5-4 | ASSFLAQGAEAF
- | TRBJ2-2 | TRBV7-9 | ASSRAGTGRTGELF
- | TRBJ1-5 | TRBV6-1 | ASSEGGTLSNQPQH
- | TRBJ1-6 | TRBV6-5 | ASSFKTMVYNSPLH
- | TRBJ1-1 | TRBV29-1 | SGRRGGSSEAF
- | TRBJ1-3 | TRBV5-4 | ASSQGATGGNTIY
- | TRBJ2-1 | TRBV10-3 | AISPGQGVTEQF
- | TRBJ1-1 | TRBV11-2 | ASSLETGTEAF